This T cell receptor beta chain was sequenced for a study of identical twins. TCRdb reprocessed the 5' RACE reads via MiXCR and lists one record per CDR3 protein. The sample lists about 890,000 distinct CDR3 sequences, approximately 13% seen once, with around 1.5% in the top ten. The CDR3 runs 15 residues. The V gene lost 5 bases and the J gene lost 4 bases, with 21 bases spanning the gap. The germline V gene has CDR1 DFQATT and CDR2 SNEGSKA (reference sequence). In its sample, this clonotype was seen a few times. This same sample was also part of a study on yellow fever vaccine responses in identical twins.

This receptor was taken from a woman under 30 in good health. The source material was PBMCs. This rearrangement joins TRBV20-1 to TRBJ2-7; maybe TRBD1 (5 bases). CDR3 amino acids: CSASTSAGPLYEQYF. Written as DNA, the CDR3 is TGCAGTGCTTCCACCTCGGCAGGGCCCCTATACGAGCAGTACTTC.